Following are 9 T cell receptor beta chains from one sample sequenced in a study of low-dose radiotherapy and immunotherapy resistance in tumors (dated by TCRdb to the early 2020s). First-strand cDNA was synthesized using Superscript III and a set of TRAV- and TRBV-specific primers, so that both TCRalpha and TCRbeta chains were covered. TCRs were amplified with Phusion for roughly 20 PCR cycles using a constant-region primer together with the adapter attached to the V primers. The public reads were run again by TCRdb, first through fastp at Q25 and then through MiXCR, and only productive beta chains were kept. CDR3 protein duplicates are merged, each entry listing the most common genes and DNA. The sample includes about 12,000 distinct CDR3 sequences, with roughly 72% observed a single time. The top ten clonotypes cover more than 3% of the sample. These receptors were obtained from a human donor with advanced metastatic prostate, ovarian, gallbladder or colorectal cancer (not recorded which). This table probably holds off-target reads from a library built for another chain.

J is TRBJ2-4 and V is TRBV28, with 7 positions matching TRBD1. Germline lookup yields CDR1 MDHEN and CDR2 SYDVKM. Trimming cost V 5 bases and J 0 bases; bases outside gene matches: 7. This CDR3 is built from 16 residues. The CDR3 nucleotides read TGTGCCAGCAGTGGGCCTTGGGACAGAGCCAAAAACATTCAGTACTTC. Its protein is CASSGPWDRAKNIQYF.

The chain is built from TRBV5-1 and TRBJ2-1; 11 bases are shared with TRBD2. This CDR3 spans 15 amino acids. The germline CDR1 and CDR2 sequences are SGHRS and YFSETQ. After removal of 6 bases from V and 2 bases from J, the junction contained 4 bases not matched to a gene. The DNA for the CDR3 is TGCGCCAGCATGGAGACTAGCGGGACCTACAATGAGCAGTTCTTC. This encodes CASMETSGTYNEQFF.

V and J are TRBV28 and TRBJ1-5; no firm D call. V was shortened by 5 bases and J by 0 bases, with 5 bases between the two germline ends. Germline V CDR1 and CDR2: MDHEN, SYDVKM. CDR3 length: 13 amino acids. CDR3 loop: CASSINSNQPQHF. DNA for the CDR3: TGTGCCAGCAGTATAAATAGCAATCAGCCCCAGCATTTT.

The chain recombines TRBV7-9 with TRBJ2-1; maybe TRBD1 (5 bases). Germline lookup yields CDR1 SEHNR and CDR2 FQNEAQ (reference sequence). The CDR3 loop spans 16 amino acids. Trimming shortened V by 5 bases and J by 0 bases, and 14 bases separated the two germline ends. CDR3 in amino acids: CASSRKQVSSYNEQFF. Here the CDR3 DNA reads TGTGCCAGCAGCCGAAAACAGGTGAGCTCCTACAATGAGCAGTTCTTC.

The chain has TRBV18 and TRBJ2-5; D unclear. The germline CDR1 and CDR2 sequences are KGHSH and LQKENI. There are 13 residues in the CDR3. Trimming left V 5 bases short and J 4 bases short, with 11 bases between. Written as DNA, the CDR3 is TGTGCCAGCTCAAGGGCTTGGGGAGAGACCCAGTACTTC. Protein product: CASSRAWGETQYF.

V and J are TRBV4-3 and TRBJ1-2, with a tentative D call TRBD1 (6 bases). Germline values: CDR1 LGHNA, CDR2 YSLEER. V was pared by 3 bases and J by 2 bases, with 16 bases between. This CDR3 has 16 amino acids. CDR3 in amino acids: CASSHDPRRGNYGYTF. Here the CDR3 DNA reads TGCGCCAGCAGCCATGACCCCCGAAGGGGGAACTATGGCTACACCTTC.

This clonotype turned up a few times. The V gene is TRBV5-5, the J gene TRBJ2-1; D is ambiguous. Germline V gene data show CDR1 as SGHKS and CDR2 as YYEKEE (reference sequence). The germline V and J ends were trimmed by 2 bases and 6 bases, with 6 bases remaining between them. The length of the CDR3 is 12 residues. The CDR3 spells CASSFRRNEQFF. CDR3 sequence (DNA): TGTGCCAGCAGCTTCCGCCGCAATGAGCAGTTCTTC.

This rearrangement joins TRBV13 to TRBJ1-5; D is uncertain. Germline V gene data show CDR1 as PRHDT and CDR2 as FYEKMQ (reference sequence). V lost 4 bases to trimming and J lost 1 base, with 8 bases between them. The CDR3 totals 14 residues. DNA of the CDR3: TGTGCCAGCAGCTGGAGTGTGAGCAATCAGCCCCAGCATTTT. It codes for CASSWSVSNQPQHF.

The chain recombines TRBV28 with TRBJ2-3; 10 bases align to TRBD2. With V trimmed by 3 bases and J by 4 bases, 4 bases remained unmatched. The CDR3 consists of 15 residues. Germline V gene lookup returns CDR1 MDHEN and CDR2 SYDVKM. The CDR3 DNA is TGTGCCAGCAGTTTTCTAGCGGGAGTCTCAGATACGCAGTATTTT. It is translated as CASSFLAGVSDTQYF.